The TCR beta chain described here comes from a study of blood T cell repertoires in COVID-19. Germline-derived CDR1 and CDR2 are LNHDA and SQIVND (reference sequence). The CDR3 is made up of 16 amino acids. V shed 5 bases and J shed 3 bases, with 16 bases lying between them. The protocol was immunoSEQ multiplex PCR, while the TCRdb copy is restricted to in-frame clones and leaves out a portion. The sample shows 380,000 or so clones, 80% to 90% of them seen only once. The sequenced sample was peripheral blood. This clonotype originated in a man between 35 and 55 years old with acute or convalescent COVID-19. The chain is built from TRBV19 and TRBJ1-4; D ambiguous. CDR3 DNA sequence: TGTGCCAGTAGTCCAGCATTGAGGTCAGCTAATGAAAAACTGTTTTTT. The encoded protein is CASSPALRSANEKLFF.